This T cell receptor beta chain originates from a study of CD8+CD57+ T cells in acquired aplastic anemia. About the study: DNA recovered from sorted CD4+ and CD8+ cells had a mean of around 3.3 ug.

Genomic DNA, the template, was used for profiling of the TCR beta VDJ and CDR3. TCRdb analysed the reads with MiXCR anew, one entry per CDR3 protein. The data hold about 120,000 distinct CDR3 sequences, with 58% observed a single time. The CDR3 has 14 residues. The V and J ends lost 5 bases and 6 bases, in that order; junction bases with no gene match: 10. The germline V gene encodes CDR1 DFQATT and CDR2 SNEGSKA (reference sequence). CD8+CD57+ cell expansion had been shown by flow cytometry in patients chosen for sequencing. The rearrangement joins TRBV20-1 to TRBJ2-1, with 7 bases matching TRBD2. Source material: sorted CD4+, CD8+, or CD8+CD57+ T cells (not recorded which) from PBMCs. The clonotype comes from a human donor with aplastic anemia. CDR3 loop: CSAQRDGRSNEQFF. In nucleotides, the CDR3 is TGCAGTGCTCAGCGGGACGGAAGATCCAATGAGCAGTTCTTC.